This T cell receptor beta chain was sequenced in a study of cytomegalovirus exposure and HLA in healthy donors. As to this clone: The antigen is unknown.

Sequencing used immunoSEQ multiplex PCR; TCRdb keeps in-frame clones, though not all of them. The repertoire holds about 160,000 clones, with about 86% as singletons. Findings and limits, study-wide: Among TCR sequences, most were rare, though some public TCRs appeared in many donors.

Sequencing used PBMCs. This sequence was found in a woman under 40 in good health and CMV-seronegative.

The CDR3 sequence: CASSPRVGGNEKLFF. The CDR3 nucleotides read TGTGCCAGCAGTCCGCGGGTGGGAGGAAATGAAAAACTGTTTTTT. V gene TRBV27 combines with J gene TRBJ1-4; no firm D call. This CDR3 contains 15 residues. Per germline, CDR1 MNHEY and CDR2 SMNVEV (reference sequence). V gave up 5 bases and J gave up 5 bases, with 15 bases separating them.